This T cell receptor beta chain emerged from a study of glioma-infiltrating T cells. CDR3 length: 15 residues. Germline CDR1 MDHEN, CDR2 SYDVKM. After removal of 2 bases from V and 3 bases from J, the junction contained 1 base not matched to a gene. TCR alpha and beta CDR3 regions were amplified from RNA using iRepertoire nested multiplex PCR. TCRdb fed the multiplex PCR reads into MiXCR, producing one record per CDR3 protein. The table records a few hundred thousand distinct CDR3 sequences, approximately 42% of them present only once. Regarding this clonotype: The conserved final phenylalanine or tryptophan is absent from the CDR3, which likely points to a read error.

V and J are TRBV28 and TRBJ2-1; 10 bases align to TRBD2. Sequencing was done on a sample of glioma tissue, nonneoplastic brain tissue, or PBMCs (not recorded which). This receptor was obtained from a human donor with low-grade glioma or glioblastoma, undergoing nonglioma brain surgery, or in good health (not recorded which). The CDR3 DNA sequence: TGTGCCAGCAGTTTAGGGACTAGCGACTACAATGAGCAGTTCCTC. It encodes CASSLGTSDYNEQFL.